This T cell receptor (beta chain) was recorded in a study of prognosis after radiotherapy for stage I lung cancer. Study overall: Enrolled patients comprised 14 to 15 with newly diagnosed primary stage I lung tumors and several with oligometastatic NSCLC after surgical resection of the primary tumor. Distant metastases after radiotherapy occurred in several patients at a median of roughly 7 months; roughly 15 showed no significant progression. Points from the study as a whole: Reduced Shannon entropy following stereotactic body radiation therapy was recorded in patients who developed distant metastases. Gene usage, both TRBV and TRBJ, reportedly differed between patients with metastases and patients without them.

Note on this clonotype: Its antigen remains unknown.

The CDR3 is 13 amino acids. Trimming removed 7 bases at V and 4 bases at J, with 14 bases between. From germline, CDR1 is SGDLS and CDR2 YYNGEE. Two-round multiplex PCR amplified TCR beta CDR3 from genomic DNA. With primers specific to each TRBV and TRBJ gene, the first-round PCR was performed. TCRdb analysed the multiplex PCR reads with MiXCR anew, one entry per CDR3 protein. The sample yields fewer than 25,000 distinct CDR3 sequences, about 40% seen once. The sequencing here drew on PBMCs, taken before or after stereotactic body radiation therapy (not recorded which). The chain employs TRBV9 and TRBJ1-2; D might be TRBD1 (5 bases). The clonotype was recovered from a donor over 45 with non-small cell lung cancer. DNA of the CDR3: TGTGCCAGCGGTAGACAGTGGGGCTATGGCTACACCTTC. Translated: CASGRQWGYGYTF.